These 10 T cell receptor beta chains were all obtained from the same sample, sequenced in a study of blood T cell repertoires in COVID-19. The protocol was immunoSEQ multiplex PCR, while the TCRdb copy is restricted to in-frame clones and leaves out a portion. The top ten clones hold roughly 1.2% of a sample with fewer than 200,000 clones, about 85% of them seen once. The sample consisted of peripheral blood. The source is a man aged 55 to 70 who had recovered from COVID-19.

The chain uses TRBV19 and TRBJ1-5; 7 nucleotides line up with TRBD1. The CDR3 sequence is 14 residues long. CDR1 and CDR2 (germline): LNHDA, SQIVND (reference sequence). V dropped 5 bases and J dropped 7; count of bases not matched to a gene: 8. CDR3 in DNA: TGTGCCAGTAGTCGCAGGGGGGTAGGCCAGCCCCAGCATTTT. The encoded protein is CASSRRGVGQPQHF. Full variable domain (rest looked up from reference TRBV19 and TRBJ1-5): DGGITQSPKYLFRKEGQNVTLSCEQNLNHDAMYWYRQDPGQGLRLIYYSQIVNDFQKGDIAEGYSVSREKKESFPLTVTSAQKNPTAFYLCASSRRGVGQPQHFGDGTRLSIL.

The V and J genes are TRBV4-1 and TRBJ1-2, with a possible D match to TRBD1 (5 bases). The ends were cut back, 0 bases at V and 8 bases at J, with 16 bases in the middle. The CDR3 has 15 amino acids. Germline V gene lookup returns CDR1 MGHRA and CDR2 YSYEKL. Here the CDR3 reads CASSQDTGRLGGYTF. The CDR3 DNA is TGCGCCAGCAGCCAAGACACAGGCAGGTTAGGCGGCTACACCTTC.

The chain couples TRBV5-1 to TRBJ2-1, with 8 bases identical to TRBD1. Germline-derived CDR1 and CDR2 are SGHRS and YFSETQ. The V segment lost 0 bases and the J segment 12 bases; nucleotides outside the gene matches: 14. CDR3 length: 16 amino acids. The CDR3 here is CASSLDSGGALYGQFF. Written as DNA, the CDR3 is TGCGCCAGCAGCTTGGACTCAGGGGGCGCCCTTTATGGGCAGTTCTTC.

The chain uses TRBV7-2 and TRBJ1-5; TRBD1 matches at 10 bases. V dropped 1 base and J dropped 6; count of bases not matched to a gene: 9. The CDR3 runs 17 residues. Per the germline V gene, CDR1 is SGHTA and CDR2 is FQGNSA. CDR3 amino acids: CASSLGATGGGFQPQHF. The CDR3 DNA is TGTGCCAGCAGCTTAGGGGCGACAGGGGGCGGGTTTCAGCCCCAGCATTTT.

This clone was observed a single time. The chain is built from TRBV5-1 and TRBJ2-5; possibly TRBD1 for D (6 bases). Trimming shortened V by 4 bases and J by 1 base, and 8 bases separated the two germline ends. Germline CDR1 and CDR2: SGHRS and YFSETQ. CDR3 size: 13 residues. The CDR3 protein is CASSGDIQETQYF. The CDR3 coding sequence is TGCGCCAGCAGCGGGGACATCCAAGAGACCCAGTACTTC.

The chain employs TRBV11-2 and TRBJ2-7; the D gene is possibly TRBD1 (5 bases). Germline V gene data show CDR1 as SGHAT and CDR2 as FQNNGV. Trimming left V 5 bases short and J 7 bases short, with 15 bases between. There are 13 residues in the CDR3. For the CDR3, the DNA is TGTGCCAGCAGCCCCGAGGCAGGGCAAGAGCAGTACTTC. Translated, it gives CASSPEAGQEQYF.

This sequence joins TRBV29-1 and TRBJ1-1; 7 nucleotides agree with TRBD1. CDR1 and CDR2 from the germline V gene are SQVTM and ANQGSEA. After removal of 5 bases from V and 1 base from J, the junction contained 7 bases not matched to a gene. This CDR3 has 14 amino acids. CDR3 residues: CSVSPTGANTEAFF. CDR3 nucleotide sequence: TGCAGCGTTTCCCCCACAGGGGCGAACACTGAAGCTTTCTTT.

The chain links TRBV7-9 to TRBJ1-2, with 10 bases aligning to TRBD1. CDR3 length: 16 residues. In germline, CDR1 is SEHNR, CDR2 FQNEAQ (reference sequence). V dropped 0 bases and J dropped 6; count of bases not matched to a gene: 7. CDR3 loop: CASSLASGTGEDGYTF. CDR3 sequence (DNA): TGTGCCAGCAGCTTAGCTTCCGGGACAGGGGAAGATGGCTACACCTTC.

This clone occurred a few times. The V and J genes are TRBV4-3 and TRBJ1-2, with D possibly TRBD1 on 5 matching bases. V was pared by 6 bases and J by 4 bases, with 15 bases between. CDR1 and CDR2 (germline): LGHNA, YSLEER. This CDR3 is built from 14 residues. CDR3: CASREGKGAYGYTF. The CDR3 DNA is TGCGCCAGCAGAGAAGGGAAAGGGGCCTATGGCTACACCTTC.

The rearrangement uses TRBV27 and TRBJ1-2, with D unresolved. Per germline, CDR1 MNHEY and CDR2 SMNVEV (reference sequence). Trimming removed 2 bases from V and 2 bases from J, with 12 bases in between. The CDR3 runs to 15 residues. The CDR3 DNA reads as TGTGCCAGCAGTTTAAACGAAAACTTAAACTATGGCTACACCTTC. Translation: CASSLNENLNYGYTF.